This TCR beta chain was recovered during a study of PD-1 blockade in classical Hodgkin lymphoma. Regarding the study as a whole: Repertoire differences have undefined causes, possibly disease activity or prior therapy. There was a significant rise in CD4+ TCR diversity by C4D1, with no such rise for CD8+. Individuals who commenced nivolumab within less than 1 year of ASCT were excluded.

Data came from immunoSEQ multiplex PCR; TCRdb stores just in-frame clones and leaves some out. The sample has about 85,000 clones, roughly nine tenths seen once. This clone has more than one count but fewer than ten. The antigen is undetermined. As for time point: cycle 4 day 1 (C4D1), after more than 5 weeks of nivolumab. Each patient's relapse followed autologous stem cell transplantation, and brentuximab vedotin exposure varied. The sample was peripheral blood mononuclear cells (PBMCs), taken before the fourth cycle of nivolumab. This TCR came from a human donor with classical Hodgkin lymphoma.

DNA of the CDR3: TGTGCCAGCAGGGTGACCGGGGAGCTGTTTTTT. Translation: CASRVTGELFF. V gene TRBV2 combines with J gene TRBJ2-2; D uncertain. The CDR3 has 11 amino acids. The V gene lost 6 bases and the J gene lost 5 bases, with 4 bases spanning the gap. Germline lookup yields CDR1 SNHLY and CDR2 FYNNEI. Filled out from reference TRBV2 and TRBJ2-2, the complete variable domain reads EPEVTQTPSHQVTQMGQEVILRCVPISNHLYFYWYRQILGQKVEFLVSFYNNEISEKSEIFDDQFSVERPDGSNFTLKIRSTKLEDSAMYFCASRVTGELFFGEGSRLTVL.